The clone carrying this T cell receptor (beta chain) was observed many times. Antigen: not known. This sample was included in a study of CD8 T cells in ankylosing spondylitis. The CDR3 spans 13 residues. Trimming cost V 9 bases and J 13 bases, with 22 bases left between them. The germline CDR1 and CDR2 sequences are ENHRY and SYGVKD. For TCR beta, libraries came from quantitative 5'-RACE with molecular barcodes. MiXCR, applied by TCRdb to the 5' RACE reads, yields one record per CDR3 protein. The repertoire consists of some 200,000 distinct CDR3 sequences, with about 7.3% occurring once and the leading ten covering approximately 14%. Findings and limits, study-wide: What seemed typical of ankylosing spondylitis blood was a TCR beta motif built from several highly homologous variants. In reactive arthritis synovial fluid and blood, some motif variants had been reported before. Disease-linked clones reportedly showed significant enrichment in matched ankylosing spondylitis synovial fluid.

The receptor comes from a male donor with ankylosing spondylitis. The material sequenced was blood, either unsorted or a sorted T cell fraction (not recorded which). The V call is TRBV10-3, the J call TRBJ2-1; possible D gene TRBD1, 6 bases. CDR3 residues: CAIFDPDSLIQFF. In DNA, the CDR3 is TGTGCCATTTTCGACCCGGACAGTCTTATCCAGTTCTTC.